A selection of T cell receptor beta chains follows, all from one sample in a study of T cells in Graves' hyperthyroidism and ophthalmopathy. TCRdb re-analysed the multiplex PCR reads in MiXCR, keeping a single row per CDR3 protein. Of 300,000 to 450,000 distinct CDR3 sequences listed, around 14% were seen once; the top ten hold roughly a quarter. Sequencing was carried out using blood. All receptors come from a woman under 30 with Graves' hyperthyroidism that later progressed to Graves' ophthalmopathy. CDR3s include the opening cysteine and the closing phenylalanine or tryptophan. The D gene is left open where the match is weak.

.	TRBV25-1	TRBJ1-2	CASRDLWEDGYTF
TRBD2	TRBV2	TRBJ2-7	CASTTGLANTYEQYF
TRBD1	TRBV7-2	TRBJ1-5	CASSWTGLQPQHF
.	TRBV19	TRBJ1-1	CASSKRMWGQKDTEAFF
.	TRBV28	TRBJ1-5	CASSLPGIRNQPQHF
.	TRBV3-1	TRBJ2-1	CASSLLQGRDEQFF
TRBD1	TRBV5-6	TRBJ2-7	CASSSGTVREQYF
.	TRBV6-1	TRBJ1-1	CASLRGGTEAFF
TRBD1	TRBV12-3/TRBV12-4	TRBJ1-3	CASSPGGRSGNTIYF
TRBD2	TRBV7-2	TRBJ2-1	CASSRPSGRDEQFF
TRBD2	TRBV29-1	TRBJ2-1	CSVSPSGRGNEQFF
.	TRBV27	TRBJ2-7	CASSPSAGTYEQYF
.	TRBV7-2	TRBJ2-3	CASSHLRGTDTQYF
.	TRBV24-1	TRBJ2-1	CATSGLTSRDPLLSGNEQFF
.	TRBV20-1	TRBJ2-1	CSATGKVVEQFF
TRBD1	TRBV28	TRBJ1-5	CASRTGVIQPQHF
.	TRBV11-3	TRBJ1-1	CASSPSSDTEAFF
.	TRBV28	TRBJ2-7	CASTWGAHEQYF
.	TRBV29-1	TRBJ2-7	CSGLSNRTPYEQYF
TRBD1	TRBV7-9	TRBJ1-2	CASSLDRGIGYTF
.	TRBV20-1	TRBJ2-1	CSAPKNVGYNEQFF
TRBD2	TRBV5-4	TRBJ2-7	CASSLWTSGSSEQYF
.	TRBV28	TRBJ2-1	CASTSFPRSSSYNEQFF
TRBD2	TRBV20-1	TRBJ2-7	CSADPLAGVGELYF
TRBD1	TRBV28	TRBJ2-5	CASSTDRVETQYF
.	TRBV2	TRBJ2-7	CASSEGPHTYEQYF
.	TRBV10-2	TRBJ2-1	CASSVNLPLRQDNEQFF
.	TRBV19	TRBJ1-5	CASSTDIGNQPQHF
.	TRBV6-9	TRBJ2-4	CASSYGGGYSKNIQYF
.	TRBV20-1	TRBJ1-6	CSASPGVGSPLHF
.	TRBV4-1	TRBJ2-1	CASSQQILGHMGHEQFF
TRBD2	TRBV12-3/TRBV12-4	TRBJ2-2	CASSPAGETGELFF
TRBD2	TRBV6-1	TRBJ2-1	CASNRAGVTYNEQFF
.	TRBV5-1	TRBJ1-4	CASSLSGRSNEKLFF
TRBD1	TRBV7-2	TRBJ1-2	CASSLAGQGAGGYTF
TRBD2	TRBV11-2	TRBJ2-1	CASNPSGSSYNEQFF
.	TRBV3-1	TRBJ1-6	CASRHTGILSPLHF
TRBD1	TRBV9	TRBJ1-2	CASSVVETGVDGYTF
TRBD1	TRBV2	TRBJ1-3	CASSSGTGAGNTIYF
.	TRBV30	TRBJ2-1	CAWSLLSVRRDEQFF
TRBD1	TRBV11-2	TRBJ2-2	CVSSLDPGTAELFF
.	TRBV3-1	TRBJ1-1	CASSRGQQNTEAFF
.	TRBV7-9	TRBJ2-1	CASSSQVLEQFF
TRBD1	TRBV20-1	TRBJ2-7	CSEAETGGGGEQYF
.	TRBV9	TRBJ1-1	CASSVGPLRDTEAFF
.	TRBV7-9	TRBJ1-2	CASSVQDKAYGYTF
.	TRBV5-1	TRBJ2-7	CASSLALDLRPYEQYF
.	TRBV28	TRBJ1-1	CASSLSGGTGTEAFF